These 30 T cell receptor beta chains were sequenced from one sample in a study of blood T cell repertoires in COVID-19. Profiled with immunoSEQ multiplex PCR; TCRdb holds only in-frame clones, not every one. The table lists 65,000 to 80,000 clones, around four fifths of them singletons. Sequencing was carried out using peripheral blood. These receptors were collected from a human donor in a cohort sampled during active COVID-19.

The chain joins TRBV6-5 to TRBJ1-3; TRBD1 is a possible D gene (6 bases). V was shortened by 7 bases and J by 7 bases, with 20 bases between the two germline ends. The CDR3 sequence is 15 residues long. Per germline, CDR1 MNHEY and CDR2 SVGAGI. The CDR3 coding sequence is TGTGCCAGCAAACCCATGACAGGACTAGGCAACACCATATATTTT. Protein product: CASKPMTGLGNTIYF.

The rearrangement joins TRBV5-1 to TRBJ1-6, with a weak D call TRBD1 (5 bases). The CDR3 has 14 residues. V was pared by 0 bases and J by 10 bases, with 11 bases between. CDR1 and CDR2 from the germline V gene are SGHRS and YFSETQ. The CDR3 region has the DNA TGCGCCAGCAGCTTGGGGAGGGGTGGATCACCCCTCCACTTT. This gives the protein CASSLGRGGSPLHF.

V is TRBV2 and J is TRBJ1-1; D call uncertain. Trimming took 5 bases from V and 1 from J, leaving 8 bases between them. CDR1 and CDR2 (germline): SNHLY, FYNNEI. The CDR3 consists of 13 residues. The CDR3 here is CASSFDSNTEAFF. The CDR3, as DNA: TGTGCCAGCAGTTTCGACTCGAACACTGAAGCTTTCTTT.

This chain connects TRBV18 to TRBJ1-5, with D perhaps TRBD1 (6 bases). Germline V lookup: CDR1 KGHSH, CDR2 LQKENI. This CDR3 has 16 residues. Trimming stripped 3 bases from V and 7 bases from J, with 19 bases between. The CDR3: CASSPAGGAGGQPQHF. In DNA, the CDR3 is TGTGCCAGCTCACCCGCCGGGGGGGCCGGAGGCCAGCCCCAGCATTTT.

The CDR3 spells CASEIREGTEAFF. DNA of the CDR3: TGTGCCAGCGAAATTAGGGAGGGCACTGAAGCTTTCTTT. The genes are TRBV19 and TRBJ1-1; D ambiguous. The CDR3 has 13 amino acids. Germline V gene sequence: CDR1 LNHDA, CDR2 SQIVND (reference sequence). The V end lost 9 bases, the J end lost 4 bases, and 15 bases lay between the germline ends.

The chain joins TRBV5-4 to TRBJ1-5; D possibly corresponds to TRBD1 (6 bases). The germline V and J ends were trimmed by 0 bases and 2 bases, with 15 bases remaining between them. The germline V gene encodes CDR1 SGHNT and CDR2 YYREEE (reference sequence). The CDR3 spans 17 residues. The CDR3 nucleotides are TGTGCCAGCAGCTTGGCCGGGGGCGGGGGTCGCAATCAGCCCCAGCATTTT. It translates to CASSLAGGGGRNQPQHF.

The CDR3 is CASSKRRTSGGVGELFF. The CDR3 DNA is TGTGCCAGCAGCAAACGGCGGACTAGCGGGGGGGTCGGGGAGCTGTTTTTT. The J gene is TRBJ2-2, the V gene TRBV21-1; the table names TRBD2, a call not compared with the DNA. TRBV21-1 is deemed a pseudogene. CDR3 length: 17 amino acids.

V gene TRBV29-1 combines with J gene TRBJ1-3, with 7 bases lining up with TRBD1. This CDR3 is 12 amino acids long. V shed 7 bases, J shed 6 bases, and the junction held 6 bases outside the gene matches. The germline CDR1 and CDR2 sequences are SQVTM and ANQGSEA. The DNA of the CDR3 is TGCAGCGCCGGGACAGATGAAAACACCATATATTTT. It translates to CSAGTDENTIYF.

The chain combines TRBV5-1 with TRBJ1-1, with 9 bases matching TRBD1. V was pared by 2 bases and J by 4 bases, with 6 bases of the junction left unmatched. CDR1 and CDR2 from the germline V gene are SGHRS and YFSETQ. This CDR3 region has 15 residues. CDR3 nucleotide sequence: TGCGCCAGCAGCTTAAGCACAGGGGGCGGCACTGAAGCTTTCTTT. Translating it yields CASSLSTGGGTEAFF.

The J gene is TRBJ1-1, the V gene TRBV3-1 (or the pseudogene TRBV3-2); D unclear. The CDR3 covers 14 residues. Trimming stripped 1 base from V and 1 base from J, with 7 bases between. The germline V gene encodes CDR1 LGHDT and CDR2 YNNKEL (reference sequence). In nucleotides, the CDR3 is TGTGCCAGCAGCCAAGTCCCAGGGAACACTGAAGCTTTCTTT. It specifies CASSQVPGNTEAFF.

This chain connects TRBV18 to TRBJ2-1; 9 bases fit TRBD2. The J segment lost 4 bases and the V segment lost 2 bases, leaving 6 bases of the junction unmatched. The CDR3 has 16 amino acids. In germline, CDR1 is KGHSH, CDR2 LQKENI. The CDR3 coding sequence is TGTGCCAGCTCACCAAAGACTAGCGGAACTTACAATGAGCAGTTCTTC. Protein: CASSPKTSGTYNEQFF.

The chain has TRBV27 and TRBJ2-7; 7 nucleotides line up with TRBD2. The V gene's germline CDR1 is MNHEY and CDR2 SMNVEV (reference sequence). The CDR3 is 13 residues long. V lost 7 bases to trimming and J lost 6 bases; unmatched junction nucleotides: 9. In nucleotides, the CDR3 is TGTGCCAGCACTGGAGCGGGGAGGGCCGAGCAGTACTTC. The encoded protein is CASTGAGRAEQYF.

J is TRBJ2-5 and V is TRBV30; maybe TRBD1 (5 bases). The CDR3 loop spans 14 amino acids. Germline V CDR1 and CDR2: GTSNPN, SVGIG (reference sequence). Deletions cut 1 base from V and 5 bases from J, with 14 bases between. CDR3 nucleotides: TGTGCCTGGAGTGGGCAAGGGGTACGGGAGACCCAGTACTTC. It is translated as CAWSGQGVRETQYF.

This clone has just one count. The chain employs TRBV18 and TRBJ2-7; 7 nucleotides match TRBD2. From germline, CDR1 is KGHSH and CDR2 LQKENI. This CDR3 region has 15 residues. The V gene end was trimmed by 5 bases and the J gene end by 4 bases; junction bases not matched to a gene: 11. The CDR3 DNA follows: TGTGCCAGCTCATGGGGGAGGGTAGCGGAATACGAGCAGTACTTC. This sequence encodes CASSWGRVAEYEQYF.

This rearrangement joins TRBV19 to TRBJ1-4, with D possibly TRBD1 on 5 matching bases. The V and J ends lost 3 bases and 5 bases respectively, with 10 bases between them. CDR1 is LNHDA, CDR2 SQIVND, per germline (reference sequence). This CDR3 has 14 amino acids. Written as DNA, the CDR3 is TGTGCCAGTAGTATTTCAGGGTACAATGAAAAACTGTTTTTT. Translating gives CASSISGYNEKLFF.

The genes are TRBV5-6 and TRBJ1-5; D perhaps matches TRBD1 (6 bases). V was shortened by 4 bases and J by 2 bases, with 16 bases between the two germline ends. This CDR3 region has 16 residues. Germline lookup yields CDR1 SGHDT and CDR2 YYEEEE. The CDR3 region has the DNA TGTGCCAGCAGCCTGGGGCCAGGGGCTGGCAATCAGCCCCAGCATTTT. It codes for CASSLGPGAGNQPQHF.

The CDR3, as DNA: TGTGCCAGCAGCTTTGCTGGGACAGGGCTTTACTATGGCTACACCTTC. This gives the protein CASSFAGTGLYYGYTF. The chain recombines TRBV7-9 with TRBJ1-2; 9 positions match TRBD1. CDR1 SEHNR and CDR2 FQNEAQ come from the germline V gene (reference sequence). CDR3 length: 16 amino acids. After removal of 3 bases from V and 3 bases from J, the junction contained 8 bases not matched to a gene.

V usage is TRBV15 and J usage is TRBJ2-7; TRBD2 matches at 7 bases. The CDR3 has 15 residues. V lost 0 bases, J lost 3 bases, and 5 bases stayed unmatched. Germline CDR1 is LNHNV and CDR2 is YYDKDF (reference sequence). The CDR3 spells CATSRDWASGYEQYF. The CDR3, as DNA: TGTGCCACCAGCAGAGATTGGGCTAGCGGCTACGAGCAGTACTTC.

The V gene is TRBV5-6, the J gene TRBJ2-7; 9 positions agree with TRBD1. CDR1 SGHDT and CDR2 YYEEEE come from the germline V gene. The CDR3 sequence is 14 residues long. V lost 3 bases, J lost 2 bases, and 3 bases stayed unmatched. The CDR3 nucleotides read TGTGCCAGCAGCTGGGGACAGGGCACCTACGAGCAGTACTTC. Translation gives CASSWGQGTYEQYF.

The CDR3, as DNA: TGCGCCAGCAGCTTGGATGGCTTTCCCCAAGAGACCCAGTACTTC. Translating gives CASSLDGFPQETQYF. J is TRBJ2-5 and V is TRBV5-1, with D uncertain. Germline V gene sequence: CDR1 SGHRS, CDR2 YFSETQ. This CDR3 region has 15 residues. V dropped 0 bases and J dropped 1 base, with 10 bases sitting between them. The full variable domain, with the rest looked up from reference TRBV5-1 and TRBJ2-5, is KAGVTQTPRYLIKTRGQQVTLSCSPISGHRSVSWYQQTPGQGLQFLFEYFSETQRNKGNFPGRFSGRQFSNSRSEMNVSTLELGDSALYLCASSLDGFPQETQYFGPGTRLLVL.

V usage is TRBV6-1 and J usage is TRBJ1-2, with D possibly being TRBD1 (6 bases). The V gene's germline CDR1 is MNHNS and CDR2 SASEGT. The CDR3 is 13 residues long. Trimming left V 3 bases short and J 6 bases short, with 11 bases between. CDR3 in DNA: TGTGCCAGCAGTGACGTCCCAGGGGATGGCTACACCTTC. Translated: CASSDVPGDGYTF.

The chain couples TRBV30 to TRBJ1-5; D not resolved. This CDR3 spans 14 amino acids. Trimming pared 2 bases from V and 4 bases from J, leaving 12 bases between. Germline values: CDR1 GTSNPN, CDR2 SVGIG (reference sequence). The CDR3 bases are TGTGCCTGGAGTACGGGGTTAGGGAATCAGCCCCAGCATTTT. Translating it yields CAWSTGLGNQPQHF.

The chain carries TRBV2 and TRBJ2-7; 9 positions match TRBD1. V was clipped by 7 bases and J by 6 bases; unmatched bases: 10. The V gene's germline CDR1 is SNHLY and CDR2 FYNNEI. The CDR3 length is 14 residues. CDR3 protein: CASKPGQGGREQYF. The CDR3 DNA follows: TGTGCCAGCAAACCGGGACAGGGCGGGCGCGAGCAGTACTTC.

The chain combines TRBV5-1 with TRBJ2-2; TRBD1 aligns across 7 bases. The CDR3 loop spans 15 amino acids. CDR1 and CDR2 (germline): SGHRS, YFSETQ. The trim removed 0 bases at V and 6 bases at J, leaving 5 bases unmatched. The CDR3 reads CASSLEGGSPGELFF. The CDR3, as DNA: TGCGCCAGCAGCTTGGAAGGGGGCAGCCCCGGGGAGCTGTTTTTT.

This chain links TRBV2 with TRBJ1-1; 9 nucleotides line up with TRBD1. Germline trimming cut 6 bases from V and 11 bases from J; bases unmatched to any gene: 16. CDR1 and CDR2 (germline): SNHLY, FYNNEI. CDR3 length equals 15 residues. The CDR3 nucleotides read TGTGCCAGCAGGGCCGATAATACAGGGGGCCTCCCGGCTTTCTTT. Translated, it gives CASRADNTGGLPAFF.

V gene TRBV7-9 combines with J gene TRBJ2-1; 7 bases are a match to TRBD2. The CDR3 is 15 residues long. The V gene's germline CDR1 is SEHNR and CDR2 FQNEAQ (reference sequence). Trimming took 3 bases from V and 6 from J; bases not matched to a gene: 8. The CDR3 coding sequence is TGTGCCAGCAGCTTTGTGACTAGCTCCCGCAATGAGCAGTTCTTC. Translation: CASSFVTSSRNEQFF.

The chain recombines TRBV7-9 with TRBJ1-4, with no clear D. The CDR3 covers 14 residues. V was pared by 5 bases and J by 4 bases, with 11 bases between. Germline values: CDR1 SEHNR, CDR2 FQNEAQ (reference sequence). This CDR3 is CASSPAGSNEKLFF. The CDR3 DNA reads TGTGCCAGCAGCCCTGCGGGCAGTAATGAAAAACTGTTTTTT.

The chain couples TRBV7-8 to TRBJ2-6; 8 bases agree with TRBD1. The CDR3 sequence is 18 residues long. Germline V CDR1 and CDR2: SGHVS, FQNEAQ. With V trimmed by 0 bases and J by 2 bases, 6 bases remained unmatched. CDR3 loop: CASSLAWTGLPGANVLTF. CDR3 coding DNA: TGTGCCAGCAGCTTAGCGTGGACAGGGTTACCTGGGGCCAACGTCCTGACTTTC.

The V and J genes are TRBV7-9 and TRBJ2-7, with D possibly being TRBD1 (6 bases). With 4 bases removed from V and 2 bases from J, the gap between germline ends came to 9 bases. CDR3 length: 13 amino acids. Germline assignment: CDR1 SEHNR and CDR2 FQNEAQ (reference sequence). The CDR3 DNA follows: TGTGCCAGCAGCTCACGGGACACCTACGAGCAGTACTTC. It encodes CASSSRDTYEQYF.

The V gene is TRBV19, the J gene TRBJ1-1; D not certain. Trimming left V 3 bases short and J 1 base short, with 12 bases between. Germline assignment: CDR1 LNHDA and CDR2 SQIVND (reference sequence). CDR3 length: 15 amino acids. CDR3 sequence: CASSIPLFPNTEAFF. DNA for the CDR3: TGTGCCAGTAGTATCCCACTGTTCCCGAACACTGAAGCTTTCTTT.